The subject of this entry is one TCR beta chain. The antigen remains unidentified. 60 Vbeta and 13 Jbeta primers were used in PCR. Per the authors' pipeline: As a later analysis found, there were 70 million to 100 million unique TCR beta chains, of which about 10 million were shared. Assay used: immunoSEQ multiplex PCR; TCRdb lists only in-frame clones, some missing. V, J and clone size are taken as reported in that table, and D and trimming were inferred from the DNA itself. Of 110,000 to 150,000 clones detected, about 72% appear once; the ten largest clones hold 3.5% to 5%. This sample is drawn from a study of cytomegalovirus exposure and HLA in healthy donors. The CDR3 is 15 amino acids. Germline CDR1 MNHEY, CDR2 SVGAGI. With 5 bases clipped from V and 2 bases from J, the junction kept 3 bases outside the gene matches. Points from the study as a whole: Accounts indicate the classifier identified cytomegalovirus status with strong specificity and sensitivity.

This TCR derives from a man in his 60s in good health and CMV-seronegative. Sequenced: PBMCs. The chain employs TRBV6-5 and TRBJ1-5; TRBD1 matches 10 bases. The chain's CDR3 is CASSIGTGGNQPQHF. DNA of the CDR3: TGTGCCAGCAGTATCGGGACAGGGGGCAATCAGCCCCAGCATTTT.